These 20 T cell receptor beta chains share one sample of origin, sequenced in a study of cytomegalovirus exposure and HLA in healthy donors. 60 Vbeta and 13 Jbeta primers were used in PCR. The table came from immunoSEQ multiplex PCR; TCRdb's copy has only in-frame clones and leaves some out. The sample includes 190,000 or so clones, approximately 85% of them seen just once. Sequencing was done on a sample of PBMCs. These receptors originate from a woman between 45 and 65 years old in good health and CMV-seropositive.

The rearrangement joins TRBV4-3 to TRBJ1-5, with 7 nucleotides matching TRBD1. V gave up 4 bases and J gave up 6 bases; unmatched junction bases: 9. The CDR3 extends over 15 amino acids. CDR1 and CDR2 from the germline V gene are LGHNA and YSLEER. CDR3 loop: CASSLTGTDPQPQHF. The CDR3, as DNA: TGCGCCAGCAGCCTAACCGGGACAGATCCTCAGCCCCAGCATTTT.

The chain has TRBV2 and TRBJ2-3; 7 nucleotides match TRBD1. The V gene end was trimmed by 6 bases and the J gene end by 2 bases; junction bases not matched to a gene: 8. The CDR3 spans 15 residues. Germline V CDR1 and CDR2: SNHLY, FYNNEI. The CDR3 DNA sequence: TGTGCCAGCAGGGTCCGGGACAGTTTCACAGATACGCAGTATTTT. Translation gives CASRVRDSFTDTQYF.

This sequence joins TRBV2 and TRBJ2-5, with 8 bases matching TRBD2. CDR3 size: 14 residues. The germline V gene encodes CDR1 SNHLY and CDR2 FYNNEI. V shed 7 bases, J shed 4 bases, and the junction held 8 bases outside the gene matches. CDR3 nucleotides: TGTGCCAGCACCCGGACTAGCCAGGGAGAGACCCAGTACTTC. This sequence encodes CASTRTSQGETQYF. The complete variable domain, with remaining parts taken from reference TRBV2 and TRBJ2-5, reads EPEVTQTPSHQVTQMGQEVILRCVPISNHLYFYWYRQILGQKVEFLVSFYNNEISEKSEIFDDQFSVERPDGSNFTLKIRSTKLEDSAMYFCASTRTSQGETQYFGPGTRLLVL.

This clone was found a few times. V is TRBV28 and J is TRBJ1-5, with TRBD1 matching over 8 bases. V lost 5 bases, J lost 5 bases, and 17 bases stayed unmatched. This CDR3 has 18 amino acids. Germline V gene lookup returns CDR1 MDHEN and CDR2 SYDVKM. This CDR3 is CASSHTGQGIEGDQPQHF. The CDR3 DNA reads as TGTGCCAGCAGTCACACCGGACAGGGTATCGAGGGAGATCAGCCCCAGCATTTT. The full variable domain, in which reference TRBV28 and TRBJ1-5 provide the parts outside the CDR3, is DVKVTQSSRYLVKRTGEKVFLECVQDMDHENMFWYRQDPGLGLRLIYFSYDVKMKEKGDIPEGYSVSREKKERFSLILESASTNQTSMYLCASSHTGQGIEGDQPQHFGDGTRLSIL.

Turning to this clone: The junction does not match germline at one end; this may be a read error. The V call is TRBV5-6, the J call TRBJ2-3; 7 bases map to TRBD2. This CDR3 contains 14 residues. Germline V gives CDR1 SGHDT, CDR2 YYEEEE. Written as DNA, the CDR3 is TGCGCCAGCAGCCAGACTAGCTCCACAGATACGCAGTATTTT. Amino acid sequence: CASSQTSSTDTQYF.

A remark on this clone: A read error may account for a junction end that differs from germline. This chain connects TRBV7-9 to TRBJ1-1, with TRBD1 identical over 8 bases. Germline V gene data show CDR1 as SEHNR and CDR2 as FQNEAQ (reference sequence). The CDR3 has 16 residues. This CDR3 is CSSSLAGGQGGTEAFF. CDR3 bases: TGTTCCAGCAGCTTAGCGGGAGGACAGGGTGGCACTGAAGCTTTCTTT.

This clone occurred a few times. The V call is TRBV11-2, the J call TRBJ2-7, with 11 nucleotides matching TRBD2. V gave up 3 bases and J gave up 3 bases; unmatched junction bases: 10. The CDR3 is 17 amino acids. Germline CDR1 is SGHAT and CDR2 is FQNNGV. This chain's CDR3 is CASSLGRTSGGIYEQYF. The CDR3 DNA reads TGTGCCAGCAGCTTGGGTCGAACTAGCGGGGGCATCTACGAGCAGTACTTC.

The chain couples TRBV7-8 to TRBJ1-4; no reliable D call. V was cut by 4 bases and J by 10 bases, with 10 bases left in between. CDR3 length: 12 amino acids. Germline CDR1 and CDR2: SGHVS and FQNEAQ. CDR3 DNA sequence: TGTGCCAGCAGCTCCGCGGAAGGAAAACTGTTTTTT. Its translation: CASSSAEGKLFF.

This clone was seen a few times. The chain is built from TRBV11-2 and TRBJ2-5, with 10 bases identical to TRBD1. The CDR3 covers 16 residues. V shed 1 base and J 5 bases; nucleotides not matched to a gene: 7. Germline V CDR1 and CDR2: SGHAT, FQNNGV. CDR3 coding DNA: TGTGCCAGCAGCTTAGCCCTGACAGGGGGCTGGGAGACCCAGTACTTC. Encoded protein: CASSLALTGGWETQYF.

V is TRBV6-5 and J is TRBJ1-2, with a weak D call TRBD1 (5 bases). The CDR3 spans 12 residues. V was cut by 6 bases and J by 4 bases, with 9 bases left in between. From germline, CDR1 is MNHEY and CDR2 SVGAGI. DNA for the CDR3: TGTGCCAGCAGCCGACAGACCTATGGCTACACCTTC. Residues: CASSRQTYGYTF.

The rearrangement links TRBV5-6 to TRBJ1-1; D remains unclear. CDR1 is SGHDT, CDR2 YYEEEE, per germline. There are 12 residues in the CDR3. Trimming took 1 base from V and 11 from J, leaving 12 bases between them. In nucleotides, the CDR3 is TGTGCCAGCAGCTTGAGTCGGGATGAGGCTTTCTTT. Translating gives CASSLSRDEAFF.

J is TRBJ2-3 and V is TRBV6-1; 13 bases agree with TRBD2. CDR3 length equals 15 residues. Germline assignment: CDR1 MNHNS and CDR2 SASEGT. With 7 bases clipped from V and 4 bases from J, the junction kept 5 bases outside the gene matches. This CDR3 reads CASTWTSGGSDTQYF. Here the CDR3 DNA reads TGTGCCAGCACCTGGACTAGCGGGGGTTCAGATACGCAGTATTTT.

V and J are TRBV7-2 and TRBJ2-7; TRBD2 matches 14 bases. CDR1 is SGHTA and CDR2 is FQGNSA in the germline V gene. Losses at the gene ends were 6 bases for V and 3 bases for J; bases not matched to a gene: 10. This CDR3 has 17 amino acids. CDR3 sequence reads: CASSYGTSGGRYYEQYF. The DNA of the CDR3 is TGTGCCAGCAGTTACGGGACTAGCGGGGGCCGGTACTACGAGCAGTACTTC.

V usage is TRBV18 and J usage is TRBJ1-4, with no clear D. CDR1 and CDR2 from the germline V gene are KGHSH and LQKENI. Trimming left V 8 bases short and J 5 bases short, with 12 bases between. The CDR3 loop spans 13 amino acids. The CDR3 sequence: CASQIVINEKLFF. For the CDR3, the DNA is TGTGCCAGCCAGATTGTGATCAATGAAAAACTGTTTTTT.

Here the CDR3 DNA reads TGTGCCAGCAATACAGCGGGACAGGGTGGGAACGAGCAGTACTTC. It specifies CASNTAGQGGNEQYF. The genes are TRBV28 and TRBJ2-7; 9 bases fit TRBD1. CDR1 is MDHEN, CDR2 SYDVKM, per germline. Trimming removed 7 bases from V and 5 bases from J; junction bases left unmatched: 12. The CDR3 loop spans 15 amino acids.

The table lists this clone with a count of one. The chain employs TRBV6-5 and TRBJ1-6; 9 bases match TRBD1. This CDR3 has 15 amino acids. Germline loops: CDR1 MNHEY, CDR2 SVGAGI. V lost 5 bases to trimming and J lost 8 bases; unmatched junction nucleotides: 7. The CDR3: CASSPVGQGYSPLHF. As DNA, the CDR3 is TGTGCCAGCAGTCCCGTGGGACAGGGATATTCACCCCTCCACTTT.

The J gene is TRBJ2-5, the V gene TRBV6-6; 8 nucleotides line up with TRBD2. Unmatched junction bases numbered 1, after V lost 5 bases and J lost 5 bases. Looked up from germline, CDR1 is MNHNY and CDR2 is SVGAGI (reference sequence). The CDR3 contains 12 residues. CDR3 in DNA: TGTGCCAGCAGTACTAGCGGCGAGACCCAGTACTTC. This codes for CASSTSGETQYF.

The chain links TRBV4-3 to TRBJ1-2; weak D call: TRBD1 (6 bases). Germline V CDR1 and CDR2: LGHNA, YSLEER. The V and J ends lost 0 bases and 9 bases respectively, with 14 bases between them. This CDR3 contains 14 residues. The CDR3 bases are TGCGCCAGCAGCCAAGAACAGGGTAAAAGCAGCTACACCTTC. Encoded protein: CASSQEQGKSSYTF.

This clone has just a few counts. The gene calls are TRBV30 and TRBJ1-1; D may be TRBD1 (5 bases). The CDR3 spans 13 residues. Trimming took off 0 bases at V and 0 bases at J, with 5 bases between the two ends. Germline CDR1 is GTSNPN and CDR2 is SVGIG (reference sequence). CDR3 coding DNA: TGTGCCTGGAGTGTAGGGGTGAACACTGAAGCTTTCTTT. Residues: CAWSVGVNTEAFF. The whole variable domain, filled in from reference TRBV30 and TRBJ1-1, reads SQTIHQWPATLVQPVGSPLSLECTVEGTSNPNLYWYRQAAGRGLQLLFYSVGIGQISSEVPQNLSASRPQDRQFILSSKKLLLSDSGFYLCAWSVGVNTEAFFGQGTRLTVV.

The rearrangement joins TRBV6-1 to TRBJ1-3, with a tentative D call TRBD1 (6 bases). V was cut by 6 bases and J by 1 base, with 10 bases left in between. In germline, CDR1 is MNHNS, CDR2 SASEGT. The CDR3 is 14 amino acids. The CDR3 protein is CASRSRGSGNTIYF. For the CDR3, the DNA is TGTGCCAGCAGGTCAAGGGGGTCTGGAAACACCATATATTTT.